These 26 T cell receptor beta chains were sequenced from one sample in a study of cytomegalovirus exposure and HLA in healthy donors. In the PCR, 60 Vbeta and 13 Jbeta primers were used. Assay: immunoSEQ multiplex PCR; the TCRdb copy retains only in-frame clones and omits some. Of 120,000 to 150,000 clones listed, approximately 80% are singletons. Sequenced: PBMCs. The receptors shown here come from a middle-aged woman in good health and CMV-seronegative.

V and J are TRBV4-3 and TRBJ2-5; the match to TRBD2 covers 13 bases. The J call could be wrong; TRBJ2-7 is a better fit for the DNA end. The CDR3 consists of 17 residues. Germline V gene data show CDR1 as LGHNA and CDR2 as YSLEER. The CDR3 DNA sequence: TGCGCCAGCAGCCCCGGGACTAGCGGGATCCGGTCCTACGAGCAGTACTTC. Amino acid sequence: CASSPGTSGIRSYEQYF.

This clone appeared a few times. The chain employs TRBV7-9 and TRBJ1-2; 12 bases match TRBD1. The junction had 12 bases not matched to a gene; V was cut back by 5 bases and J by 2 bases. Germline lookup yields CDR1 SEHNR and CDR2 FQNEAQ (reference sequence). There are 18 residues in the CDR3. DNA of the CDR3: TGTGCCAGCAGCCCGCAGACGGGACAGGGGGCGCGCAACTATGGCTACACCTTC. Its protein is CASSPQTGQGARNYGYTF.

This clone was recorded once. This chain joins TRBV4-1 and TRBJ2-1, with TRBD2 identical over 12 bases. Germline trimming cut 4 bases from V and 0 bases from J; bases unmatched to any gene: 7. CDR1 MGHRA and CDR2 YSYEKL come from the germline V gene. This CDR3 comprises 18 residues. This CDR3 reads CASSPLAGGQSSYNEQFF. As DNA, the CDR3 is TGCGCCAGCAGCCCACTAGCGGGAGGACAGAGCTCCTACAATGAGCAGTTCTTC.

This chain links TRBV27 with TRBJ2-5; 9 bases are a match to TRBD1. The J call is doubtful: the DNA matches TRBJ2-7 better. The CDR3 length is 14 residues. Germline V lookup: CDR1 MNHEY, CDR2 SMNVEV (reference sequence). The CDR3 region is CASSSQGASYEQYF. The CDR3 DNA follows: TGTGCCAGCAGTTCACAGGGGGCTAGCTACGAGCAGTACTTC.

This clone was recorded a few times. V usage is TRBV2 and J usage is TRBJ2-5; 7 bases are a match to TRBD1. Germline assignment: CDR1 SNHLY and CDR2 FYNNEI. With V trimmed by 4 bases and J by 5 bases, 4 bases remained unmatched. The CDR3 has 13 residues. Here the CDR3 reads CASSGQGSETQYF. Written as DNA, the CDR3 is TGTGCCAGCAGTGGACAGGGTTCGGAGACCCAGTACTTC.

This rearrangement joins TRBV28 to TRBJ2-7; TRBD2 matches at 7 bases. In germline, CDR1 is MDHEN, CDR2 SYDVKM. V gave up 6 bases and J gave up 3 bases; unmatched junction bases: 8. The CDR3 spans 14 residues. CDR3 nucleotides: TGTGCCAGCAGCGCAGCGGGAACCTTCTACGAGCAGTACTTC. This codes for CASSAAGTFYEQYF.

The V gene is TRBV27, the J gene TRBJ1-6; no clear D. Between the trimmed V and J ends, which lost 6 bases and 1 base, there was a span of 13 bases. In germline, CDR1 is MNHEY, CDR2 SMNVEV (reference sequence). This CDR3 is 16 amino acids long. CDR3 sequence reads: CASSPRAGSYNSPLHF. CDR3 nucleotide sequence: TGTGCCAGCAGCCCCCGCGCGGGATCCTATAATTCACCCCTCCACTTT.

The rearrangement joins TRBV6-5 to TRBJ2-7, with D perhaps matching TRBD1 (6 bases). In germline, CDR1 is MNHEY, CDR2 SVGAGI. The V end lost 7 bases, the J end lost 6 bases, and 19 bases lay between the germline ends. CDR3 size: 14 residues. CDR3 loop: CASKEGGRFGEQYF. DNA of the CDR3: TGTGCCAGCAAGGAAGGGGGACGATTCGGCGAGCAGTACTTC.

This clone was recorded a few times. The gene calls are TRBV27 and TRBJ1-5; 9 nucleotides line up with TRBD1. The CDR3 is 14 amino acids. The germline V gene encodes CDR1 MNHEY and CDR2 SMNVEV (reference sequence). After removal of 8 bases from V and 5 bases from J, the junction contained 7 bases not matched to a gene. CDR3 sequence: CASGTGIKDQPQHF. CDR3 DNA sequence: TGTGCCAGCGGGACAGGGATTAAGGATCAGCCCCAGCATTTT.

The gene calls are TRBV7-2 and TRBJ1-5, with a possible D match to TRBD1 (5 bases). The germline gives CDR1 SGHTA, CDR2 FQGNSA. V dropped 1 base and J dropped 8 bases, with 9 bases sitting between them. This CDR3 region has 13 residues. The DNA of the CDR3 is TGTGCCAGCAGCTTAGTTTTCAGGGAGCCCCAGCATTTT. Protein sequence: CASSLVFREPQHF.

The gene calls are TRBV10-3 and TRBJ2-5; tentatively, D is TRBD2 (6 bases). The CDR3 is 15 residues long. V was pared by 0 bases and J by 1 base, with 9 bases between. Germline-derived CDR1 and CDR2 are ENHRY and SYGVKD. The CDR3 spells CAISESPGLQETQYF. The CDR3, as DNA: TGTGCCATCAGTGAGTCCCCGGGACTCCAAGAGACCCAGTACTTC.

This clone was picked up one time. The chain joins TRBV29-1 to TRBJ2-1, with 7 bases identical to TRBD1. Per germline, CDR1 SQVTM and CDR2 ANQGSEA. The CDR3 length is 15 residues. V dropped 8 bases and J dropped 0; count of bases not matched to a gene: 10. The DNA of the CDR3 is TGCAGCTTGCGAGGACAGGTTTTCTCCTACAATGAGCAGTTCTTC. Translation gives CSLRGQVFSYNEQFF.

The chain combines TRBV9 with TRBJ2-1; D perhaps matches TRBD2 (6 bases). This CDR3 has 15 amino acids. The germline V gene encodes CDR1 SGDLS and CDR2 YYNGEE. Between the trimmed V and J ends, which lost 2 bases and 3 bases, there was a span of 12 bases. The CDR3 bases are TGTGCCAGCAGCGTTTTAGCGGAGATCTACAATGAGCAGTTCTTC. It codes for CASSVLAEIYNEQFF.

The chain carries TRBV7-3 and TRBJ1-1, with 8 positions matching TRBD1. The V segment lost 3 bases and the J segment 4 bases; nucleotides outside the gene matches: 1. The V gene's germline CDR1 is SGHTA and CDR2 FQGTGA. The CDR3 sequence is 13 residues long. DNA of the CDR3: TGTGCCAGCAGCTTCGACAGGGGCACTGAAGCTTTCTTT. Translating it yields CASSFDRGTEAFF.

The rearrangement joins TRBV9 to TRBJ2-1; D is possibly TRBD1 (5 bases). CDR3 size: 14 residues. V was shortened by 4 bases and J by 5 bases, with 13 bases between the two germline ends. Germline loops: CDR1 SGDLS, CDR2 YYNGEE. The CDR3 protein is CASSTSGKNNEQFF. The CDR3 nucleotides are TGTGCCAGCAGCACCTCAGGGAAGAACAATGAGCAGTTCTTC.

J is TRBJ1-2 and V is TRBV5-1; 9 bases agree with TRBD1. V trimming: 4 bases; J trimming: 8 bases; junction bases outside the gene matches: 9. The CDR3 spans 14 residues. The germline V gene encodes CDR1 SGHRS and CDR2 YFSETQ. CDR3 region: CASSLRNRGQGYTF. The CDR3 region has the DNA TGCGCCAGCAGCCTGAGGAACAGGGGGCAAGGCTACACCTTC.

The V gene is TRBV7-3, the J gene TRBJ1-1, with D tentatively TRBD1 (5 bases). The CDR3 consists of 14 residues. Trimming shortened V by 2 bases and J by 0 bases, and 7 bases separated the two germline ends. Germline V CDR1 and CDR2: SGHTA, FQGTGA. The CDR3 DNA is TGTGCCAGCAGCTTACAGGGTTTGAACACTGAAGCTTTCTTT. Its translation is CASSLQGLNTEAFF.

The rearrangement joins TRBV6-5 to TRBJ1-1; D gene ambiguous. V was pared by 6 bases and J by 4 bases, with 9 bases between. CDR1 is MNHEY and CDR2 is SVGAGI in the germline V gene. This CDR3 contains 12 residues. The CDR3 coding sequence is TGTGCCAGCAGAGATGGAGGCACTGAAGCTTTCTTT. Protein sequence: CASRDGGTEAFF.

The chain has TRBV4-2 and TRBJ2-1, with 9 bases lining up with TRBD2. V lost 0 bases to trimming and J lost 10 bases; unmatched junction nucleotides: 4. Germline V gene lookup returns CDR1 LGHNA and CDR2 YNFKEQ. This CDR3 has 14 amino acids. The CDR3 DNA is TGTGCCAGCAGCCAAGAAGTAGGGACTAGCGAGCAGTTCTTC. Its protein is CASSQEVGTSEQFF.

The J gene is TRBJ1-1, the V gene TRBV7-2; D is undetermined. CDR1 is SGHTA and CDR2 is FQGNSA in the germline V gene. The CDR3 contains 14 residues. Trimming took 3 bases from V and 4 from J, leaving 12 bases between them. CDR3 nucleotide sequence: TGTGCCAGCAGCTTCATTGGCGGGCGCACTGAAGCTTTCTTT. Amino acids: CASSFIGGRTEAFF.

The chain carries TRBV7-3 and TRBJ2-6; TRBD2 matches at 10 bases. The CDR3 is made up of 17 amino acids. The junction had 6 bases not matched to a gene; V was cut back by 3 bases and J by 4 bases. CDR1 and CDR2 from the germline V gene are SGHTA and FQGTGA. The CDR3 DNA follows: TGTGCCAGCAGCTTCCTAGCGGGAGTTTCGGGGGCCAACGTCCTGACTTTC. Its protein product is CASSFLAGVSGANVLTF.

The V call is TRBV11-2, the J call TRBJ2-5; a weak D match, TRBD2 (6 bases). V was shortened by 5 bases and J by 6 bases, with 16 bases between the two germline ends. CDR3 length: 14 amino acids. Germline lookup yields CDR1 SGHAT and CDR2 FQNNGV. The CDR3 nucleotides are TGTGCCAGCAGCCAAACTTCCGGGACTCAGACCCAGTACTTC. Protein product: CASSQTSGTQTQYF.

The chain has TRBV4-2 and TRBJ2-7; the match to TRBD2 covers 11 bases. The CDR3 covers 16 residues. CDR1 and CDR2 from the germline V gene are LGHNA and YNFKEQ. The trim removed 0 bases at V and 1 base at J, leaving 2 bases unmatched. The CDR3 DNA reads as TGTGCCAGCAGCCAAGAGGGACTAGCGGTTTCCTACGAGCAGTACTTC. This codes for CASSQEGLAVSYEQYF.

The chain couples TRBV25-1 to TRBJ2-7; TRBD2 aligns across 10 bases. Germline CDR1 reads MGHDK; CDR2 reads SYGVNS. V lost 1 base to trimming and J lost 3 bases; unmatched junction nucleotides: 9. CDR3 size: 17 residues. CDR3 sequence: CASSEFTSGIVNYEQYF. CDR3 DNA sequence: TGTGCCAGCAGTGAATTTACTAGCGGGATCGTAAACTACGAGCAGTACTTC.

This clone has just a few counts. CDR3 sequence: CASSFGQIYGYTF. CDR3 sequence (DNA): TGTGCCAGCAGCTTCGGACAGATCTATGGCTACACCTTC. The rearrangement links TRBV11-2 to TRBJ1-2; weak D call: TRBD1 (6 bases). CDR1 and CDR2 from the germline V gene are SGHAT and FQNNGV. The CDR3 is made up of 13 amino acids. The V end lost 3 bases, the J end lost 4 bases, and 9 bases lay between the germline ends.

This clone was counted a few times. V usage is TRBV5-1 and J usage is TRBJ2-7; D unresolved. This CDR3 spans 13 amino acids. Trimming took off 4 bases at V and 4 bases at J, with 12 bases between the two ends. CDR1 SGHRS and CDR2 YFSETQ come from the germline V gene. CDR3 amino acids: CASSPRSVYEQYF. CDR3 nucleotide sequence: TGCGCCAGCAGCCCCCGAAGCGTTTACGAGCAGTACTTC.